The 7 T cell receptor beta chains given below trace back to one sample, sequenced in a study of OX40 agonist ivuxolimab in advanced cancers. The assay was immunoSEQ multiplex PCR, and TCRdb's table has in-frame clones only and misses some. Among roughly 120,000 clones listed, 85% to 90% were seen once. Source: CD4+ or CD8+ T cells sorted from blood, taken in a trial of the OX40 agonist ivuxolimab. These receptors all stem from an adult with an advanced solid tumor such as melanoma, head and neck, liver or kidney cancer.

V gene TRBV2 combines with J gene TRBJ1-2; TRBD1 agrees at 7 bases. Germline CDR1 reads SNHLY; CDR2 reads FYNNEI. V lost 7 bases, J lost 7 bases, and 6 bases stayed unmatched. This CDR3 contains 12 residues. The CDR3 DNA reads TGTGCCAGCAATCTACAGGGGTTTGGCTACACCTTC. This codes for CASNLQGFGYTF.

The genes are TRBV5-6 and TRBJ2-5; TRBD1 aligns across 8 bases. The junction had 4 bases not matched to a gene; V was cut back by 7 bases and J by 2 bases. The CDR3 has 13 amino acids. CDR1 and CDR2 from the germline V gene are SGHDT and YYEEEE. The CDR3 DNA reads as TGTGCCAGCTGCCGACAGGGGCAAGAGACCCAGTACTTC. This sequence encodes CASCRQGQETQYF.

The rearrangement uses TRBV5-6 and TRBJ2-4; D tentatively reads TRBD1 or TRBD2 (5 bases each). The V gene's germline CDR1 is SGHDT and CDR2 YYEEEE. The CDR3 runs to 12 residues. V was cut by 3 bases and J by 5 bases, with 6 bases left in between. The CDR3 protein is CASSWDQNIQYF. The CDR3 bases are TGTGCCAGCAGCTGGGACCAAAACATTCAGTACTTC.

The chain carries TRBV2 and TRBJ2-1, with D unresolved. V lost 7 bases to trimming and J lost 9 bases, with 16 bases between them. The CDR3 contains 13 residues. The germline CDR1 and CDR2 sequences are SNHLY and FYNNEI. In nucleotides, the CDR3 is TGTGCCAGCACCCTGATCGGGTCGGCTGAGCAGTTCTTC. It specifies CASTLIGSAEQFF.

The J gene is TRBJ2-5, the V gene TRBV4-3; 9 bases agree with TRBD2. The length of the CDR3 is 15 residues. Germline lookup yields CDR1 LGHNA and CDR2 YSLEER. Unmatched junction bases numbered 8, after V lost 5 bases and J lost 4 bases. CDR3 sequence: CASSRSGGTIETQYF. The CDR3 DNA reads TGCGCCAGCAGCAGGAGCGGGGGGACAATAGAGACCCAGTACTTC.

As concerns this clone: An end of the junction does not agree with germline; a read error may underlie this. The chain carries TRBV6-5 and TRBJ1-2, with TRBD1 as a possible D gene (6 bases). This CDR3 has 13 amino acids. The germline V gene has CDR1 MNHEY and CDR2 SVGAGI. CDR3 loop: CTSSEQGWYGYTF. DNA of the CDR3: TGTACCAGCAGTGAACAGGGCTGGTATGGCTACACCTTC.

This sequence joins TRBV7-2 and TRBJ1-2; D gene uncertain. CDR3 size: 8 residues. With 1 base removed from V and 12 bases from J, the gap between germline ends came to 0 bases. The germline CDR1 and CDR2 sequences are SGHTA and FQGNSA. CDR3 region: CASSLDTF. DNA for the CDR3: TGTGCCAGCAGCTTAGACACCTTC.